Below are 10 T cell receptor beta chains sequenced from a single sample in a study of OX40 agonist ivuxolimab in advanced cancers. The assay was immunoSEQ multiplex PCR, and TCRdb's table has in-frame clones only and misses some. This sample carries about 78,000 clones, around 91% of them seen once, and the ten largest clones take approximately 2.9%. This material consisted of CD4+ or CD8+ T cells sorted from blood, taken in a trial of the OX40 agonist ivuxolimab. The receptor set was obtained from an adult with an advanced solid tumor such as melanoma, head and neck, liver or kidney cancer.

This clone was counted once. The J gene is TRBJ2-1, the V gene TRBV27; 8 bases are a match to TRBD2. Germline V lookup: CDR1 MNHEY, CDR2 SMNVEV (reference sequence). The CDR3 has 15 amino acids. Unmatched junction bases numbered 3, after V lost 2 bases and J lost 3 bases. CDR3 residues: CASSLRGTSYNEQFF. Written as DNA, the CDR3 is TGTGCCAGCAGTTTAAGGGGGACTAGCTACAATGAGCAGTTCTTC.

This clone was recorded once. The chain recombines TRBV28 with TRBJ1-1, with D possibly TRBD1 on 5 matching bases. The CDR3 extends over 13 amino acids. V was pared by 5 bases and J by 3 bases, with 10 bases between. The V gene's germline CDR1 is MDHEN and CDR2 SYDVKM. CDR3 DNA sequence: TGTGCCAGCAGTCTGGGACGGGACACTGAAGCTTTCTTT. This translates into CASSLGRDTEAFF.

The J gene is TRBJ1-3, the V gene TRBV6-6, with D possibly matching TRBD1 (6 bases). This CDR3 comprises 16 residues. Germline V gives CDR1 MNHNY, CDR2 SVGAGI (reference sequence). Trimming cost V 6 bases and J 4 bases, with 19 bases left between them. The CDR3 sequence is CASRQQGTESGNTIYF. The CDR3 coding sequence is TGTGCCAGCAGGCAACAGGGAACTGAGAGCGGAAACACCATATATTTT.

CDR3 DNA: TGCGCCAGCAGCCCCAGGGGTTGGGGCACTGAAGCTTTCTTT. This translates into CASSPRGWGTEAFF. This rearrangement joins TRBV5-1 to TRBJ1-1, with a possible D match to TRBD1 (6 bases). The CDR3 runs 14 residues. Germline values: CDR1 SGHRS, CDR2 YFSETQ. Trimming took 4 bases from V and 4 from J, leaving 14 bases between them.

CDR3 in amino acids: CASSRFLGPPDSTGELFF. CDR3 bases: TGCGCCAGCAGCAGATTCCTGGGACCTCCAGATTCGACCGGGGAGCTGTTTTTT. The V gene is TRBV5-1, the J gene TRBJ2-2; D may correspond to TRBD1 or TRBD2 (5 bases each). CDR1 and CDR2 from the germline V gene are SGHRS and YFSETQ. The CDR3 sequence is 18 residues long. V dropped 4 bases and J dropped 5 bases, with 24 bases sitting between them.

The CDR3 region has the DNA TGTGCCAGCAGCTTAGCTGGGGGCTATGGCTACACCTTC. Amino acid sequence: CASSLAGGYGYTF. V is TRBV11-2 and J is TRBJ1-2, with TRBD1 as a possible D gene (5 bases). Germline V lookup: CDR1 SGHAT, CDR2 FQNNGV. V lost 1 base and J 4 bases, leaving 7 bases between the germline ends. The CDR3 is made up of 13 amino acids.

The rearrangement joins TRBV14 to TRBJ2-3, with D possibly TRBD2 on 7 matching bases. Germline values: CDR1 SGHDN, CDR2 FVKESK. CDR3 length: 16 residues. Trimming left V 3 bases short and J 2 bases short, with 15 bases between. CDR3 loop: CASSHLRGGPTDTQYF. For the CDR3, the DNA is TGTGCCAGCAGCCACTTAAGGGGGGGACCCACAGATACGCAGTATTTT. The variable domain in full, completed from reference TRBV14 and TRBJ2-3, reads EAGVTQFPSHSVIEKGQTVTLRCDPISGHDNLYWYRRVMGKEIKFLLHFVKESKQDESGMPNNRFLAERTGGTYSTLKVQPAELEDSGVYFCASSHLRGGPTDTQYFGPGTRLTVL.

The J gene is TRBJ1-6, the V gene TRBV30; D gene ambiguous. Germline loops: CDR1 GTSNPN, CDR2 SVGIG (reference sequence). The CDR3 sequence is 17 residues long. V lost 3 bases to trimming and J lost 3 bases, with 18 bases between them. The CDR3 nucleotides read TGTGCCTGGAGGGTATCAGGCTCAGGTTACTATAATTCACCCCTCCACTTT. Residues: CAWRVSGSGYYNSPLHF.

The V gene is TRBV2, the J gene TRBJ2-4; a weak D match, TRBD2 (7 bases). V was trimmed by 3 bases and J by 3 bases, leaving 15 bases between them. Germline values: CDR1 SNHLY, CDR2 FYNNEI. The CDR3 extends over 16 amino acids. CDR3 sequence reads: CASSERGGTYKNIQYF. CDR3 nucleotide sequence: TGTGCCAGCAGTGAGAGGGGGGGGACCTACAAAAACATTCAGTACTTC.

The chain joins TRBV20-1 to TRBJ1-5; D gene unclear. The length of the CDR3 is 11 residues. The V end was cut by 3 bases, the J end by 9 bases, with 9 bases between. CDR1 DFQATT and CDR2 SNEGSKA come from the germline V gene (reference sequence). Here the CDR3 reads CSASSGGPQHF. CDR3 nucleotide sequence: TGCAGTGCTAGTTCAGGAGGGCCCCAGCATTTT.